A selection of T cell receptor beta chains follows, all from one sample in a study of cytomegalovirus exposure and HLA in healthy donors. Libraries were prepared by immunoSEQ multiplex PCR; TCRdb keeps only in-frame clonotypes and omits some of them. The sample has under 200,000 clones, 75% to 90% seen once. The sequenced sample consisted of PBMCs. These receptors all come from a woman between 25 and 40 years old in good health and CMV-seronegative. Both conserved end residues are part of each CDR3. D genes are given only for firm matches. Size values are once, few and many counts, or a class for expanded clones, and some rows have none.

CDR3nt: TGTGCCAGCATCCCCCCGGGGGACAGGGGGTTGAACGAGCAGTACTTC
CDR3aa: CASIPPGDRGLNEQYF
d_gene: TRBD1
abundance: NA
v_gene: TRBV28
j_gene: TRBJ2-7

CDR3nt: TGTGCCAGCAGAGTACAGGGGTTTGATGGCTACACCTTC
CDR3aa: CASRVQGFDGYTF
d_gene: TRBD1
abundance: NA
v_gene: TRBV6-1
j_gene: TRBJ1-2

CDR3nt: TGTGCCAGCAGTTTTCCAGGGGCGGGTCAGCCCCAGCATTTT
CDR3aa: CASSFPGAGQPQHF
d_gene: NA
abundance: NA
v_gene: TRBV28
j_gene: TRBJ1-5

CDR3nt: TGTGCCAGCAGTCATGAACAGGGTCCTAACACAGATACGCAGTATTTT
CDR3aa: CASSHEQGPNTDTQYF
d_gene: NA
abundance: NA
v_gene: TRBV9
j_gene: TRBJ2-3

CDR3nt: TGTGCCAGCAGCTCCCCGGGACAGTCCTCCTACGAGCAGTACTTC
CDR3aa: CASSSPGQSSYEQYF
d_gene: TRBD1
abundance: NA
v_gene: TRBV11-1
j_gene: TRBJ2-7

CDR3nt: TGCGCCAGCAGCCAAGGGTGGGGGGGACAAGAGACCCAGTACTTC
CDR3aa: CASSQGWGGQETQYF
d_gene: TRBD2
abundance: NA
v_gene: TRBV4-1
j_gene: TRBJ2-5

CDR3nt: TGTGCCAGCAGCTTACCATTGTCCTCCTACGAGCAGTACTTC
CDR3aa: CASSLPLSSYEQYF
d_gene: NA
abundance: NA
v_gene: TRBV11-2
j_gene: TRBJ2-7

CDR3nt: TGTGCCAGCAGCTTAGTGGCAGCGGAGCAGCCCCAGCATTTT
CDR3aa: CASSLVAAEQPQHF
d_gene: NA
abundance: NA
v_gene: TRBV7-8
j_gene: TRBJ1-5

CDR3nt: TGTGCCAGTCGTGCCGGAGAAAAGGGGGAGACCCAGTACTTC
CDR3aa: CASRAGEKGETQYF
d_gene: NA
abundance: NA
v_gene: TRBV10-3
j_gene: TRBJ2-5

CDR3nt: TGCAGCGTTGCGAGCTCTGGGGCCAACGTCCTGACTTTC
CDR3aa: CSVASSGANVLTF
d_gene: NA
abundance: NA
v_gene: TRBV29-1
j_gene: TRBJ2-6

CDR3nt: TGTGCCAGCAGCTGGGGGGACAGTCCCTACGAGCAGTACTTC
CDR3aa: CASSWGDSPYEQYF
d_gene: NA
abundance: NA
v_gene: TRBV7-9
j_gene: TRBJ2-7

CDR3nt: TGTGCCAGCACCACACAAGGGGGCAGTAGGTGGGAGCAGTACTTC
CDR3aa: CASTTQGGSRWEQYF
d_gene: TRBD1
abundance: NA
v_gene: TRBV7-9
j_gene: TRBJ2-7

CDR3nt: TGTGCCAGCAGCTTGTGGCGGGTCGGGGACACTGAAGCTTTCTTT
CDR3aa: CASSLWRVGDTEAFF
d_gene: NA
abundance: few
v_gene: TRBV5-8
j_gene: TRBJ1-1

CDR3nt: TGCAGCGTTGATAACGGCTACGAGCAGTACTTC
CDR3aa: CSVDNGYEQYF
d_gene: NA
abundance: NA
v_gene: TRBV29-1
j_gene: TRBJ2-7

CDR3nt: TGTGCCAGCAGTTACTCCGGACAGGAACGGGGGTTCTTC
CDR3aa: CASSYSGQERGFF
d_gene: TRBD1
abundance: once
v_gene: TRBV6-6
j_gene: TRBJ2-1

CDR3nt: TGTGCCAGCTCCGGGGGAGGTCGGGAAAAACTGTTTTTT
CDR3aa: CASSGGGREKLFF
d_gene: NA
abundance: once
v_gene: TRBV28
j_gene: TRBJ1-4

CDR3nt: TGTGCCAGCACTTTCTATGGGGGGGGCCCTAATCAGCCCCAGCATTTT
CDR3aa: CASTFYGGGPNQPQHF
d_gene: NA
abundance: once
v_gene: TRBV28
j_gene: TRBJ1-5

CDR3nt: TGTGCCAGTACCCCCTCAGGGGAGGGTGAGCAGTTCTTC
CDR3aa: CASTPSGEGEQFF
d_gene: NA
abundance: NA
v_gene: TRBV19
j_gene: TRBJ2-1

CDR3nt: TGTGCCAGCAGTTACTCGGTAGCGGGAGTCAATGAGCAGTTCTTC
CDR3aa: CASSYSVAGVNEQFF
d_gene: TRBD2
abundance: few
v_gene: TRBV6-5
j_gene: TRBJ2-1

CDR3nt: TGTGCCAGCAGGGGGGCCGACAGGGGTTGGGGCTACACCTTC
CDR3aa: CASRGADRGWGYTF
d_gene: TRBD1
abundance: NA
v_gene: TRBV28
j_gene: TRBJ1-2

CDR3nt: TGTGCCAGCAGCTCGGACAGGGTGGGGGAGCAGTACTTC
CDR3aa: CASSSDRVGEQYF
d_gene: TRBD1
abundance: NA
v_gene: TRBV5-4
j_gene: TRBJ2-7

CDR3nt: TGCGCCAGCAGCTTGGGTGACAGGTGGACCACTGAAGCTTTCTTT
CDR3aa: CASSLGDRWTTEAFF
d_gene: NA
abundance: few
v_gene: TRBV5-1
j_gene: TRBJ1-1

CDR3nt: TGTGCCAGCAGTGATCTCGGACAGGGGCCTCAGCCCCAGCATTTT
CDR3aa: CASSDLGQGPQPQHF
d_gene: TRBD1
abundance: few
v_gene: TRBV2
j_gene: TRBJ1-5

CDR3nt: TGTGCCAGCAGCTCCGCGAGATATGGCTACACCTTC
CDR3aa: CASSSARYGYTF
d_gene: NA
abundance: NA
v_gene: TRBV7-2
j_gene: TRBJ1-2

CDR3nt: TGTGCCAGCATTGGGGGGTCTCCCTATAATTCACCCCTCCACTTT
CDR3aa: CASIGGSPYNSPLHF
d_gene: NA
abundance: NA
v_gene: TRBV2
j_gene: TRBJ1-6

CDR3nt: TGTGCCAGCAGCCAAGAGGTCGGGAAGGAGACCCAGTACTTC
CDR3aa: CASSQEVGKETQYF
d_gene: NA
abundance: NA
v_gene: TRBV4-2
j_gene: TRBJ2-5

CDR3nt: TGTGCCAGCAGTCCCCACAGCTCCAATGAGCAGTTCTTC
CDR3aa: CASSPHSSNEQFF
d_gene: NA
abundance: NA
v_gene: TRBV6-5
j_gene: TRBJ2-1

CDR3nt: TGTGCCAGCAGTTTATCCTCACTTCCCACCGGGGAGCTGTTTTTT
CDR3aa: CASSLSSLPTGELFF
d_gene: NA
abundance: NA
v_gene: TRBV28
j_gene: TRBJ2-2

CDR3nt: TGTGCCAGCTTTGGGGGGACTGGAAACACCATATATTTT
CDR3aa: CASFGGTGNTIYF
d_gene: NA
abundance: NA
v_gene: TRBV28
j_gene: TRBJ1-3

CDR3nt: TGCGCCAGCAGCGGACTAGCGGGAGGCCTGGGCACAGATACGCAGTATTTT
CDR3aa: CASSGLAGGLGTDTQYF
d_gene: TRBD2
abundance: few
v_gene: TRBV5-1
j_gene: TRBJ2-3

CDR3nt: TGCGCCAGCAGCCCCCGGACAGGCACAGATACGCAGTATTTT
CDR3aa: CASSPRTGTDTQYF
d_gene: NA
abundance: NA
v_gene: TRBV5-1
j_gene: TRBJ2-3

CDR3nt: TGTGCCAGCAGCCCCGACGGGTCTGGAAACACCATATATTTT
CDR3aa: CASSPDGSGNTIYF
d_gene: NA
abundance: NA
v_gene: TRBV5-6
j_gene: TRBJ1-3

CDR3nt: TGTGCCAGCAGTTATGGGACAGGCCAAACTACCTACGAGCAGTACTTC
CDR3aa: CASSYGTGQTTYEQYF
d_gene: TRBD1
abundance: NA
v_gene: TRBV27
j_gene: TRBJ2-7

CDR3nt: TGTGCCAGCAGTCCCCAGACTAGCGGCACCGGGGAGCTGTTTTTT
CDR3aa: CASSPQTSGTGELFF
d_gene: TRBD2
abundance: few
v_gene: TRBV6-1
j_gene: TRBJ2-2

CDR3nt: TGTGCCAGCAAGAGTCAACCAGTTCGGGGCACTGAAGCTTTCTTT
CDR3aa: CASKSQPVRGTEAFF
d_gene: NA
abundance: NA
v_gene: TRBV27
j_gene: TRBJ1-1

CDR3nt: TGTGCCAGCAGCTTAGATCCCCAGACAGTTTTAAGGCAGTACTTC
CDR3aa: CASSLDPQTVLRQYF
d_gene: NA
abundance: NA
v_gene: TRBV11-2
j_gene: TRBJ2-7

CDR3nt: TGTGCCAGCAGCCCCCGGGGGACGGCGATGAACACTGAAGCTTTCTTT
CDR3aa: CASSPRGTAMNTEAFF
d_gene: NA
abundance: NA
v_gene: TRBV5-6
j_gene: TRBJ1-1

CDR3nt: TGTGCCAGCAGCAAGGGGGGAGGGCGGCCCAATGAGCAGTTCTTC
CDR3aa: CASSKGGGRPNEQFF
d_gene: NA
abundance: NA
v_gene: TRBV7-9
j_gene: TRBJ2-1

CDR3nt: TGTGCCAGCAGTGCGACAGGGCGAACCTACGAGCAGTACTTC
CDR3aa: CASSATGRTYEQYF
d_gene: TRBD1
abundance: few
v_gene: TRBV6-6
j_gene: TRBJ2-7

CDR3nt: TGTGCCAGCAGCCAAGTAGGAACAGGTGGGACTGAAGCTTTCTTT
CDR3aa: CASSQVGTGGTEAFF
d_gene: NA
abundance: NA
v_gene: TRBV4-2
j_gene: TRBJ1-1

CDR3nt: TGTGCCAGCAGCTTGGGACTCCCCAATGAGCAGTTCTTC
CDR3aa: CASSLGLPNEQFF
d_gene: NA
abundance: NA
v_gene: TRBV5-4
j_gene: TRBJ2-1

CDR3nt: TGTGCCAGCAGGAACTCCGGGACAGGGGAGGAGACCCAGTACTTC
CDR3aa: CASRNSGTGEETQYF
d_gene: TRBD1
abundance: NA
v_gene: TRBV6-6
j_gene: TRBJ2-5

CDR3nt: TGCAGCGTTGGTCGGCAGGGGGCGTACACCGGGGAGCTGTTTTTT
CDR3aa: CSVGRQGAYTGELFF
d_gene: TRBD1
abundance: once
v_gene: TRBV29-1
j_gene: TRBJ2-2

CDR3nt: TGTGCCAGCAGTTTACACGGACAAACTAACTATGGCTACACCTTC
CDR3aa: CASSLHGQTNYGYTF
d_gene: NA
abundance: NA
v_gene: TRBV7-8
j_gene: TRBJ1-2

CDR3nt: TGTGCCAGCAGCTCTACGGGACAGCCTACGGCAAAACTGTTTTTT
CDR3aa: CASSSTGQPTAKLFF
d_gene: TRBD1
abundance: NA
v_gene: TRBV27
j_gene: TRBJ1-4

CDR3nt: TGTGCCAGCAGTTGGGGAGGATTCTCTGGAAACACCATATATTTT
CDR3aa: CASSWGGFSGNTIYF
d_gene: NA
abundance: NA
v_gene: TRBV6-6
j_gene: TRBJ1-3

CDR3nt: TGTGCCAGCTCAAACGGACAGACCCAGAACACCGGGGAGCTGTTTTTT
CDR3aa: CASSNGQTQNTGELFF
d_gene: NA
abundance: NA
v_gene: TRBV18
j_gene: TRBJ2-2

CDR3nt: TGTGCCAGCATCTTCCCCGGGACAGCGGAAGCTTTCTTT
CDR3aa: CASIFPGTAEAFF
d_gene: TRBD1
abundance: NA
v_gene: TRBV6-5
j_gene: TRBJ1-1

CDR3nt: TGTGCCACCGGGGACAGGACCCGAAACTCCTACAATGAGCAGTTCTTC
CDR3aa: CATGDRTRNSYNEQFF
d_gene: TRBD1
abundance: once
v_gene: TRBV19
j_gene: TRBJ2-1

CDR3nt: TGTGCCACTAGGTTGGCTAATGAAAAACTGTTTTTT
CDR3aa: CATRLANEKLFF
d_gene: NA
abundance: NA
v_gene: TRBV6-6
j_gene: TRBJ1-4

CDR3nt: TGTGCCAGCAGTTTAGTAGGCGGGGGGGCCTTGGATGAGCAGTTCTTC
CDR3aa: CASSLVGGGALDEQFF
d_gene: TRBD2
abundance: NA
v_gene: TRBV28
j_gene: TRBJ2-1

CDR3nt: TGTGCGATGGGAGGAGGGGGGGCAGGCCAAGCTTTCTTT
CDR3aa: CAMGGGGAGQAFF
d_gene: NA
abundance: NA
v_gene: TRBV6-1
j_gene: TRBJ1-1

CDR3nt: TGTGCCAGCAGGGGACTAGATAGGGAGACCCAGTACTTC
CDR3aa: CASRGLDRETQYF
d_gene: TRBD2
abundance: NA
v_gene: TRBV27
j_gene: TRBJ2-5

CDR3nt: TGTGCCAGCAGTTTATCACTGGCTAGCTACGAGCAGTACTTC
CDR3aa: CASSLSLASYEQYF
d_gene: NA
abundance: NA
v_gene: TRBV28
j_gene: TRBJ2-7

CDR3nt: TGTGCCAGCAGTTCCTCGACAGGGCCGGCGGACACTGAAGCTTTCTTT
CDR3aa: CASSSSTGPADTEAFF
d_gene: TRBD1
abundance: NA
v_gene: TRBV6-6
j_gene: TRBJ1-1

CDR3nt: TGTGCCAGCAGTTACCCAGGACAGGGGAGGGATACGCAGTATTTT
CDR3aa: CASSYPGQGRDTQYF
d_gene: TRBD1
abundance: NA
v_gene: TRBV6-6
j_gene: TRBJ2-3

CDR3nt: TGTGCCAGTAGTATGGACAGGAACACTGAAGCTTTCTTT
CDR3aa: CASSMDRNTEAFF
d_gene: NA
abundance: NA
v_gene: TRBV19
j_gene: TRBJ1-1